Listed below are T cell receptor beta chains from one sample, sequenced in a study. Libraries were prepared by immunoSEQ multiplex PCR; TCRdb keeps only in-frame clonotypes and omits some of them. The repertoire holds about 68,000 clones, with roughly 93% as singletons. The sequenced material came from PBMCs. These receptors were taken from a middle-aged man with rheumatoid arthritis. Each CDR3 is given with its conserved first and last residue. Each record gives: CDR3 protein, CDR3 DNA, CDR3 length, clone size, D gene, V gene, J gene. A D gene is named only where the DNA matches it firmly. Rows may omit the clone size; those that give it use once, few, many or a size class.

CDR3: CAISESGFSGNYEQYF
DNA: TGTGCCATCAGTGAGTCGGGGTTTTCGGGGAACTACGAGCAGTACTTC
length: 16
size: once
D: -
V: TRBV10-3
J: TRBJ2-7

CDR3: CASSPYRDRAETQYF
DNA: TGTGCCAGCAGTCCATACCGGGACAGGGCGGAGACCCAGTACTTC
length: 15
size: -
D: TRBD1
V: TRBV27
J: TRBJ2-5

CDR3: CASSYSVQPQHF
DNA: TGTGCCAGCAGTTACTCTGTTCAGCCCCAGCATTTT
length: 12
size: -
D: -
V: TRBV6-2/TRBV6-3
J: TRBJ1-5

CDR3: CASSLVHEQFF
DNA: TGTGCCAGCTCCTTGGTCCATGAGCAGTTCTTC
length: 11
size: -
D: -
V: TRBV19
J: TRBJ2-1

CDR3: CASSPTRDSPLHF
DNA: TGTGCCAGCAGCCCGACGCGGGATTCACCCCTCCACTTT
length: 13
size: -
D: -
V: TRBV11-3
J: TRBJ1-6

CDR3: CASSMGDADYNEQFF
DNA: TGCGCCAGCAGCATGGGCGACGCGGATTACAATGAGCAGTTCTTC
length: 15
size: -
D: -
V: TRBV5-1
J: TRBJ2-1

CDR3: CASTRIAGGPGETQYF
DNA: TGTGCCAGCACCCGAATAGCGGGAGGGCCGGGAGAGACCCAGTACTTC
length: 16
size: -
D: TRBD2
V: TRBV6-6
J: TRBJ2-5

CDR3: CATSPWLAAYEQYF
DNA: TGTGCCACCAGCCCTTGGCTAGCAGCCTACGAGCAGTACTTC
length: 14
size: -
D: -
V: TRBV15
J: TRBJ2-7

CDR3: CASSLYIAGGLHEQYF
DNA: TGTGCCAGCAGCTTGTATATCGCAGGGGGTCTCCACGAGCAGTACTTC
length: 16
size: -
D: TRBD1
V: TRBV5-4
J: TRBJ2-7

CDR3: CASSATAMNTEAFF
DNA: TGTGCCAGCAGCGCGACAGCAATGAACACTGAAGCTTTCTTT
length: 14
size: -
D: -
V: TRBV27
J: TRBJ1-1

CDR3: CASRDSPNYGYTF
DNA: TGTGCCAGCCGGGACAGTCCTAACTATGGCTACACCTTC
length: 13
size: -
D: TRBD1
V: TRBV7-2
J: TRBJ1-2

CDR3: CASSRTDKSYEQYF
DNA: TGTGCCAGCAGCCGAACGGACAAGTCCTACGAGCAGTACTTC
length: 14
size: -
D: -
V: TRBV6-5
J: TRBJ2-7

CDR3: CASSPSGGSSYNEQFF
DNA: TGTGCCAGCAGCCCTAGCGGGGGGAGCTCCTACAATGAGCAGTTCTTC
length: 16
size: -
D: TRBD2
V: TRBV7-3
J: TRBJ2-1

CDR3: CSVVAGGVGELFF
DNA: TGCAGCGTTGTGGCGGGGGGCGTCGGGGAGCTGTTTTTT
length: 13
size: -
D: TRBD2
V: TRBV29-1
J: TRBJ2-2

CDR3: CASSLYSRVNTEAFF
DNA: TGTGCCAGCAGTTTATATTCCAGGGTGAACACTGAAGCTTTCTTT
length: 15
size: -
D: -
V: TRBV28
J: TRBJ1-1

CDR3: CASSRQGAGYEQYF
DNA: TGTGCCAGCAGCCGACAGGGGGCAGGCTACGAGCAGTACTTC
length: 14
size: -
D: TRBD1
V: TRBV14
J: TRBJ2-7

CDR3: CASREGTANEKLFF
DNA: TGTGCCAGCAGGGAGGGGACGGCAAATGAAAAACTGTTTTTT
length: 14
size: -
D: -
V: TRBV6-5
J: TRBJ1-4

CDR3: CASSLGGASSYEQYF
DNA: TGTGCCAGCAGTTTGGGGGGGGCATCCTCCTACGAGCAGTACTTC
length: 15
size: -
D: -
V: TRBV28
J: TRBJ2-7

CDR3: CATSSFTLSGGAAKNIQYF
DNA: TGTGCCACCAGCAGTTTCACCTTGTCGGGGGGCGCGGCCAAAAACATTCAGTACTTC
length: 19
size: -
D: -
V: TRBV15
J: TRBJ2-4

CDR3: CASRGSGRFSSYNEQFF
DNA: TGTGCCAGTAGGGGTAGCGGGAGGTTCAGCTCCTACAATGAGCAGTTCTTC
length: 17
size: -
D: TRBD2
V: TRBV19
J: TRBJ2-1

CDR3: CASSRGGGTEAFF
DNA: TGCGCCAGCAGCCGCGGGGGCGGGACTGAAGCTTTCTTT
length: 13
size: once
D: -
V: TRBV5-1
J: TRBJ1-1

CDR3: CASTPRGKGEKLFF
DNA: TGTGCCAGCACCCCTCGGGGGAAAGGTGAAAAACTGTTTTTT
length: 14
size: -
D: -
V: TRBV7-2
J: TRBJ1-4

CDR3: CASSLVAGPPSETQYF
DNA: TGCGCCAGCAGCTTGGTTGCGGGGCCCCCTTCAGAGACCCAGTACTTC
length: 16
size: -
D: -
V: TRBV5-1
J: TRBJ2-5

CDR3: CASSNMWGMSTDTQYF
DNA: TGTGCCAGTAGTAATATGTGGGGGATGAGCACAGATACGCAGTATTTT
length: 16
size: -
D: -
V: TRBV19
J: TRBJ2-3

CDR3: CAISEVEGTEQYF
DNA: TGTGCCATCAGTGAAGTTGAGGGGACCGAGCAGTACTTC
length: 13
size: -
D: -
V: TRBV10-3
J: TRBJ2-7

CDR3: CASRGRDRDPKRSYNEQFF
DNA: TGTGCCAGCAGGGGTAGGGACAGGGACCCAAAACGCTCCTACAATGAGCAGTTCTTC
length: 19
size: -
D: TRBD1
V: TRBV7-9
J: TRBJ2-1

CDR3: CASSQGQGPNQPQHF
DNA: TGTGCCAGCAGCCAAGGACAGGGCCCGAATCAGCCCCAGCATTTT
length: 15
size: once
D: TRBD1
V: TRBV3-1/TRBV3-2
J: TRBJ1-5

CDR3: CASSGQNPYEQYF
DNA: TGCGCCAGCAGCGGACAGAATCCCTACGAGCAGTACTTC
length: 13
size: -
D: -
V: TRBV10-2
J: TRBJ2-7

CDR3: CASSARASGNQPQHF
DNA: TGTGCCAGCAGTGCCAGGGCCTCCGGCAATCAGCCCCAGCATTTT
length: 15
size: -
D: -
V: TRBV27
J: TRBJ1-5

CDR3: CASSVTGLGWETQYF
DNA: TGTGCCAGCAGCGTAACGGGTCTAGGATGGGAGACCCAGTACTTC
length: 15
size: once
D: -
V: TRBV9
J: TRBJ2-5

CDR3: CASSTDAWYGYTF
DNA: TGTGCCAGTAGTACGGATGCTTGGTATGGCTACACCTTC
length: 13
size: -
D: -
V: TRBV19
J: TRBJ1-2

CDR3: CASSLWGRTEDGYTF
DNA: TGTGCCAGCAGCTTATGGGGGAGGACAGAAGATGGCTACACCTTC
length: 15
size: -
D: -
V: TRBV7-9
J: TRBJ1-2

CDR3: CASSWDTNYGYTF
DNA: TGTGCCAGCAGCTGGGACACCAACTATGGCTACACCTTC
length: 13
size: -
D: -
V: TRBV6-5
J: TRBJ1-2

CDR3: CASSLDSGYYGYTF
DNA: TGTGCCAGCAGCTTAGATAGTGGATACTATGGCTACACCTTC
length: 14
size: -
D: -
V: TRBV7-9
J: TRBJ1-2

CDR3: CASSQAPARGPNQPQHF
DNA: TGCGCCAGCAGCCAAGCTCCAGCCCGGGGCCCAAATCAGCCCCAGCATTTT
length: 17
size: few
D: -
V: TRBV4-1
J: TRBJ1-5

CDR3: CASSLQGNTEAFF
DNA: TGTGCCAGCAGTCTACAGGGAAACACTGAAGCTTTCTTT
length: 13
size: -
D: -
V: TRBV7-9
J: TRBJ1-1

CDR3: CASSVDRDTEAFF
DNA: TGTGCCAGCAGCGTAGACAGGGACACTGAAGCTTTCTTT
length: 13
size: -
D: TRBD1
V: TRBV7-2
J: TRBJ1-1

CDR3: CASSSPQGGLYEQYF
DNA: TGTGCCAGCAGTTCTCCACAGGGAGGACTCTACGAGCAGTACTTC
length: 15
size: once
D: -
V: TRBV28
J: TRBJ2-7

CDR3: CSANGGTEAFF
DNA: TGCAGCGCAAATGGGGGAACTGAAGCTTTCTTT
length: 11
size: -
D: -
V: TRBV29-1
J: TRBJ1-1

CDR3: CASSLYISGSNEQFF
DNA: TGTGCCAGCAGTTTATATATAAGCGGGAGTAATGAGCAGTTCTTC
length: 15
size: -
D: TRBD2
V: TRBV27
J: TRBJ2-1

CDR3: CASSLVQPEGYYNEQFF
DNA: TGTGCCAGCAGCTTAGTTCAACCCGAGGGTTACTACAATGAGCAGTTCTTC
length: 17
size: -
D: -
V: TRBV7-6
J: TRBJ2-1

CDR3: CASSPGVADYNEQFF
DNA: TGTGCCAGCTCACCAGGAGTAGCCGACTACAATGAGCAGTTCTTC
length: 15
size: -
D: -
V: TRBV18
J: TRBJ2-1

CDR3: CASSQYPGRRDEQYF
DNA: TGCGCCAGCAGCCAATACCCGGGGCGCAGGGACGAGCAGTACTTC
length: 15
size: -
D: -
V: TRBV4-1
J: TRBJ2-7

CDR3: CASSSGGVVDTGELFF
DNA: TGTGCCAGCAGCTCAGGGGGGGTTGTTGACACCGGGGAGCTGTTTTTT
length: 16
size: -
D: -
V: TRBV7-8
J: TRBJ2-2

CDR3: CASRWTGVSEQYF
DNA: TGTGCCAGCAGATGGACAGGGGTCTCCGAGCAGTACTTC
length: 13
size: -
D: TRBD1
V: TRBV2
J: TRBJ2-7